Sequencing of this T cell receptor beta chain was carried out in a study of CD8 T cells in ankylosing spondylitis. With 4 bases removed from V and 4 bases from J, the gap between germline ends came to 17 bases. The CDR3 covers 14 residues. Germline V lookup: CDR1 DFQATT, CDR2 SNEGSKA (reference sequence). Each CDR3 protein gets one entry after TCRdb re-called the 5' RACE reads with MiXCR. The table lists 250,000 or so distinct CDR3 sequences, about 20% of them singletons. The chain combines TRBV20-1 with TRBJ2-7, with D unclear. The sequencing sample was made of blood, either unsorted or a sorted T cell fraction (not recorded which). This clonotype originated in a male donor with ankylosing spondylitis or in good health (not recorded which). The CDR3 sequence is CSAKALWWGYEQYF. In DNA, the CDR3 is TGCAGTGCTAAGGCTCTCTGGTGGGGTTACGAGCAGTACTTC.